This TCR beta chain was sequenced for a study of technical replicates of blood from a handful of donors. Data came from immunoSEQ multiplex PCR; TCRdb stores just in-frame clones and leaves some out. The sample records more than 55,000 clones, roughly 93% being singletons. Germline-derived CDR1 and CDR2 are SGHDT and YYEEEE. The CDR3 sequence is 16 residues long. Trimming shortened V by 1 base and J by 4 bases, and 14 bases separated the two germline ends. This rearrangement joins TRBV5-6 to TRBJ1-4, with a tentative D call TRBD1 (6 bases). The clonotype was recovered from a human donor in good health. Sequencing was performed on T cells isolated from PBMCs. The CDR3 protein is CASSLFHRVDNEKLFF. The CDR3, as DNA: TGTGCCAGCAGCTTGTTCCACAGGGTCGATAATGAAAAACTGTTTTTT. The full variable domain, its missing parts supplied by reference TRBV5-6 and TRBJ1-4, is DAGVTQSPTHLIKTRGQQVTLRCSPKSGHDTVSWYQQALGQGPQFIFQYYEEEERQRGNFPDRFSGHQFPNYSSELNVNALLLGDSALYLCASSLFHRVDNEKLFFGSGTQLSVL.